Shown below are 10 T cell receptor beta chains from a single sample sequenced in a study of glioma-infiltrating T cells after dendritic cell vaccination. This sample's time point: after dendritic cell vaccination, including at tumor progression/relapse. Assay: immunoSEQ multiplex PCR; the TCRdb copy retains only in-frame clones and omits some. The sample records approximately 62,000 clones, approximately 89% being singletons. This specimen consisted of blood, obtained after dendritic cell vaccination. The receptors shown here come from a human donor with glioblastoma.

The rearrangement links TRBV2 to TRBJ1-2, with unresolved D. From germline, CDR1 is SNHLY and CDR2 FYNNEI. V lost 3 bases to trimming and J lost 5 bases, with 7 bases between them. CDR3 length: 12 residues. CDR3 amino acids: CASSEVQYGYTF. The CDR3 nucleotides are TGTGCCAGCAGTGAGGTTCAGTATGGCTACACCTTC.

The CDR3 protein is CASSQEISISYEQYF. Here the CDR3 DNA reads TGCGCCAGCAGCCAAGAAATTTCCATCTCCTACGAGCAGTACTTC. V usage is TRBV4-1 and J usage is TRBJ2-5; D is unresolved. Matching the DNA end better, TRBJ2-7 makes the J call doubtful. The germline CDR1 and CDR2 sequences are MGHRA and YSYEKL. The CDR3 length is 15 residues.

The chain recombines TRBV19 with TRBJ2-1; TRBD2 agrees at 14 bases. Trimming cost V 7 bases and J 5 bases; bases outside gene matches: 4. There are 15 residues in the CDR3. Germline lookup yields CDR1 LNHDA and CDR2 SQIVND (reference sequence). The CDR3 region is CASTTGLAGDNEQFF. The CDR3 nucleotides read TGTGCCAGTACCACGGGACTAGCGGGAGACAATGAGCAGTTCTTC.

V usage is TRBV7-6 and J usage is TRBJ2-2, with D possibly matching TRBD2 (6 bases). The CDR3 sequence is 13 residues long. V lost 1 base and J 7 bases, leaving 7 bases between the germline ends. Germline-derived CDR1 and CDR2 are SGHVS and FNYEAQ. CDR3 bases: TGTGCCAGCAGCTTAGAGACTAGCGGGGAGCTGTTTTTT. Amino acids: CASSLETSGELFF.

CDR3 nucleotides: TGTGCCAGCAGTTTCAGGACAGCATATTCACCCCTCCACTTT. It encodes CASSFRTAYSPLHF. J is TRBJ1-6 and V is TRBV27; a weak D match, TRBD1 (6 bases). Trimming removed 3 bases at V and 8 bases at J, with 11 bases between. This CDR3 has 14 amino acids. Germline values: CDR1 MNHEY, CDR2 SMNVEV (reference sequence).

This sequence joins TRBV11-3 and TRBJ1-1; 7 nucleotides line up with TRBD1. The germline CDR1 and CDR2 sequences are SGHNT and YENEEA. The CDR3 runs to 14 residues. Trimming took 5 bases from V and 4 from J; bases not matched to a gene: 7. DNA for the CDR3: TGTGCCAGCAGCGCCCTTGACAGGGCCACTGAAGCTTTCTTT. This gives the protein CASSALDRATEAFF.

The V call is TRBV6-5, the J call TRBJ1-2; maybe TRBD1 (5 bases). Trimming left V 5 bases short and J 8 bases short, with 12 bases between. CDR1 and CDR2 (germline): MNHEY, SVGAGI. The CDR3 contains 12 residues. The CDR3 sequence is CASSTGTRGYTF. The CDR3 bases are TGTGCCAGCAGTACCGGGACTCGGGGCTACACCTTC.

This rearrangement joins TRBV6-5 to TRBJ2-7; 8 bases map to TRBD1. This CDR3 has 12 residues. V trimming: 4 bases; J trimming: 6 bases; junction bases outside the gene matches: 2. Germline CDR1 is MNHEY and CDR2 is SVGAGI. CDR3 nucleotides: TGTGCCAGCAGTTTTACAGGGGGCGAGCAGTACTTC. As protein: CASSFTGGEQYF.

The CDR3 here is CASSSPQREVEQFF. CDR3 nucleotides: TGTGCCAGCAGCTCCCCCCAGCGGGAGGTTGAGCAGTTCTTC. The genes are TRBV7-2 and TRBJ2-1, with 9 bases that match TRBD2. The trim removed 4 bases at V and 9 bases at J, leaving 7 bases unmatched. The length of the CDR3 is 14 residues. Germline values: CDR1 SGHTA, CDR2 FQGNSA.

This sequence joins TRBV6-5 and TRBJ1-2; D might be TRBD1 (5 bases). The CDR3 is 15 amino acids. Trimming stripped 5 bases from V and 4 bases from J, with 17 bases between. Germline V lookup: CDR1 MNHEY, CDR2 SVGAGI. CDR3 region: CASSPYAGGVYGYTF. CDR3 DNA: TGTGCCAGCAGTCCCTACGCGGGGGGGGTCTATGGCTACACCTTC.